The subject of this entry is one TCR beta chain. Its antigen is unknown. Per-base quality was not reported, and no clone a single base away is much larger than it. The sample belongs to a study of T cell responses to AZD1222 COVID-19 vaccine (dated by TCRdb to the early 2020s). For the study in its entirety: Because spike-specific TCR depth and breadth did not differ between the two schedules, AZD1222 recipients who got a second dose at roughly 4 weeks were pooled with those who got a second dose at roughly 12 weeks. TCR sequencing was performed for roughly 240 trial participants, of whom about 210 were given two doses of AZD1222 and roughly 25 were given two doses of MenACWY control vaccine. Trial participants were enrolled by age into subgroups of 18-55, 56-69 and 70-plus years, and roughly 150, 30 and 60 TCR-sequenced participants, respectively, were included in these subgroups. Study-level results and caveats: Most participants were white British and females outnumbered males, and the authors suggested that clonal diversity may have been underestimated. Conclusions about previously exposed vaccinees were limited because only a handful of AZD1222 recipients were SARS-CoV-2 seropositive at baseline. A significant rise in spike-specific TCR breadth and depth was observed after two AZD1222 doses relative to day 0 and relative to MenACWY recipients. The whole spike protein was spanned by vaccine-associated CD4 TCRs, and dominant responses were seen in regions 160-218 and 743-854. The 56-69-year group was small, and its depth increase did not reach significance, likely because of low power. Nearly half of unique spike-specific TCRs reportedly recognized epitopes outside regions mutated in the B.1.351 and B.1.1.7 variants. Because no samples from the day 14 peak response were available, repertoires could be characterized only after the peak T cell response.

The germline V gene (reference sequence) gives CDR1 as SGHNT and CDR2 as YYREEE. The V end loses 3 bases and the J end loses 4 bases, and a stretch of 8 bases separates them. The CDR3 runs 13 amino acids, cysteine and phenylalanine included. CDR3 DNA is the only sequence kept; it has 39 bases, read in frame from the first base. The sample's time point label is to be understood as: baseline before first vaccination. The vaccinee samples were drawn from two UK trials, COV001 and COV002, one of which was a single-blind randomized controlled phase 2/3 trial testing AZD1222 (ChAdOx1 nCoV-19) in healthy adults. For TCRbeta chain sequencing, PBMC samples from trial participants were taken at day 0 and at day 28 after the second dose. The CDR3 regions of human TCRbeta chains were analyzed by immunosequencing. The original methods were these. TCRs in the repertoires were matched against a reference library of SARS-CoV-2-specific TCRs that had been generated with the MIRA antigen-specificity platform. Breadth was defined as the fraction of unique TCRs that were SARS-CoV-2-associated, and depth was defined as the fraction of total T cells that were SARS-CoV-2-associated. Using the MIRA data, every spike-specific TCR was mapped to the spike region that the TCR reacted to and assigned to either a CD4 or a CD8 class. Log10-transformed breadth and depth values were compared by one-way ANOVA with Sidak's multiple comparisons tests. Sourced from immuneACCESS, this table was stored by TCRdb with only in-frame sequences that have V and J called. A share of the clones is absent; for the studies checked, an unresolved V gene accounts for under half, and the remainder has no known explanation. D and trimming were read from the DNA, whereas the V and J calls and clone size are those reported in that table. Present in this sample are about 100,000 clones, around nine tenths of which were seen just once. 2.5% to 4% of the sample rests with the top ten.

The chain is assembled from TRBV5-4 and TRBJ1-5; TRBD1 might be the D gene, on 6 matching bases. The source material was peripheral blood, sampled on day 0 of AZD1222 vaccination. This TCR came from an adult in good health. The bases are TGTGCCAGCAGCTACGACAGGAATCAGCCCCAGCATTTT. It is translated as CASSYDRNQPQHF.